This TCR beta chain stems from a study of shared clonotypes between healthy human individuals. Healthy adults negative for HIV, lacking recent acute infections or vaccinations, served as donors. In germline, CDR1 is SGHNT, CDR2 YENEEA. V dropped 2 bases and J dropped 1 base, with 6 bases sitting between them. The CDR3 is 14 residues long. The table came from immunoSEQ multiplex PCR; TCRdb's copy has only in-frame clones and leaves some out. The table includes 2 million to 2.5 million clones, 85% to 95% detected once. The source of this sequence is a man younger than 35 in good health. Sequenced material: naive CD4+ T cells sorted from blood. As for subset: CD45RA+ positively selected. This rearrangement joins TRBV11-3 to TRBJ1-5; no firm D call. CDR3 loop: CASSLYRSNQPQHF. In DNA, the CDR3 is TGTGCCAGCAGCTTATATAGAAGCAATCAGCCCCAGCATTTT.